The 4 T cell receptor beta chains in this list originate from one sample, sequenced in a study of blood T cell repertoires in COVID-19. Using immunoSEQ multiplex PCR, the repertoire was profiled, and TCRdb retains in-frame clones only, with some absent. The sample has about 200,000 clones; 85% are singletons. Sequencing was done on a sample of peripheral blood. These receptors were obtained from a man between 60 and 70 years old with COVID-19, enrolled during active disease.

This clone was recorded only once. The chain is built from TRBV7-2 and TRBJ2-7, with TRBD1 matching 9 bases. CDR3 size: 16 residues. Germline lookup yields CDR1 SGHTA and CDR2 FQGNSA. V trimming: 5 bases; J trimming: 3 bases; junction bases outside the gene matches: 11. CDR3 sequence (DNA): TGTGCCAGCAGCCGCTCCCCGACAGGGGGGCTCTACGAGCAGTACTTC. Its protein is CASSRSPTGGLYEQYF.

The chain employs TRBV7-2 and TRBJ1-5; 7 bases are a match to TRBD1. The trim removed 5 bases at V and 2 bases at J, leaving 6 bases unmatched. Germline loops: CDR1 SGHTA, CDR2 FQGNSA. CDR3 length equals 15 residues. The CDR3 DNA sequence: TGTGCCAGCAGCCTACAGGGGTTGGGCAATCAGCCCCAGCATTTT. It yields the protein CASSLQGLGNQPQHF.

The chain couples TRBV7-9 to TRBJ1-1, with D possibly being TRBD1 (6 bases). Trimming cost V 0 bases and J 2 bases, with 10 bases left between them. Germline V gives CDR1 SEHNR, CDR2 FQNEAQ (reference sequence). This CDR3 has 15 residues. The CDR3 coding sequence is TGTGCCAGCAGCTTAGCGCTGGACAGCAACACTGAAGCTTTCTTT. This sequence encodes CASSLALDSNTEAFF.

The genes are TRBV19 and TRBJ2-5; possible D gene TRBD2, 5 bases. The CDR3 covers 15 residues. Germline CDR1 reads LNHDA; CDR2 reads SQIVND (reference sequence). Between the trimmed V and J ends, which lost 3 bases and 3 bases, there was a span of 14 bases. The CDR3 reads CASSIRGSGKETQYF. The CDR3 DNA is TGTGCCAGTAGTATCCGAGGGAGTGGCAAAGAGACCCAGTACTTC.